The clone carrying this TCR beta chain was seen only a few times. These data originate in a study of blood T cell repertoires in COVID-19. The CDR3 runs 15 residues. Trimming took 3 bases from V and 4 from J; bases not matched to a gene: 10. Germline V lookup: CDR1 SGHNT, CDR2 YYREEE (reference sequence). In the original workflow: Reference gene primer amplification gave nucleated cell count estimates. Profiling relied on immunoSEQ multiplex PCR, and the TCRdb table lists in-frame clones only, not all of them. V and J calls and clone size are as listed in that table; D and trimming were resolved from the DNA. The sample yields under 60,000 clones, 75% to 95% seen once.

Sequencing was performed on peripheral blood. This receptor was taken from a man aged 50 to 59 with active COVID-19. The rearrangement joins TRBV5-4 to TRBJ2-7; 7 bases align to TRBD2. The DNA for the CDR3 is TGTGCCAGCAGCTCTCGTAACACGGGAGGTTACGAGCAGTACTTC. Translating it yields CASSSRNTGGYEQYF.